These 23 T cell receptor beta chains were all obtained from the same sample, sequenced in a study of human T cells and chemical hapten exposure. TCRdb passed the RACE reads through MiXCR, listing each CDR3 protein once. Altogether 80,000 to 100,000 distinct CDR3 sequences are present, about a tenth being singletons, with the ten largest covering around 2%. Noted time point: patch test 2, 6 weeks after DPC sensitization. Regarding treatment: therapeutic diphenylcyclopropenone sensitization with weekly scalp DPC. The specimen was whole blood, collected in connection with sensitization to the hapten diphenylcyclopropenone (DPC). These receptor sequences come from a woman between 40 and 50 years old with alopecia areata. Some clones in this sample may be carry-over from other donors' samples.

This clonotype turned up a few times. The chain employs TRBV7-9 and TRBJ1-3; TRBD1 agrees at 8 bases. The CDR3 is made up of 14 amino acids. CDR1 SEHNR and CDR2 FQNEAQ come from the germline V gene (reference sequence). V was pared by 5 bases and J by 5 bases, with 5 bases of the junction left unmatched. CDR3 protein: CASSSGQGRNTIYF. The CDR3 coding sequence is TGTGCCAGCAGCAGCGGACAGGGAAGAAACACCATATATTTT.

This clonotype was seen ten or more times. The chain uses TRBV7-9 and TRBJ1-1; the D gene is possibly TRBD1 (5 bases). The germline gives CDR1 SEHNR, CDR2 FQNEAQ (reference sequence). V lost 2 bases, J lost 4 bases, and 20 bases lay in between. This CDR3 is 17 amino acids long. CDR3 sequence: CASSLTPVRDGSTEAFF. The CDR3 DNA reads TGTGCCAGCAGCTTAACCCCCGTCAGGGACGGGAGCACTGAAGCTTTCTTT.

Relative to its sample, this clonotype is medium-sized. The chain carries TRBV5-1 and TRBJ2-7; D possibly corresponds to TRBD2 (6 bases). Germline V gene lookup returns CDR1 SGHRS and CDR2 YFSETQ. There are 16 residues in the CDR3. The germline V and J ends were trimmed by 4 bases and 7 bases, with 24 bases remaining between them. The CDR3 DNA is TGCGCCAGCAGCCCCGAACTAGCCTCCACTCGGGGAGAGCAGTACTTC. Protein sequence: CASSPELASTRGEQYF. Using reference TRBV5-1 and TRBJ2-7 for the parts outside the CDR3, the full variable domain is KAGVTQTPRYLIKTRGQQVTLSCSPISGHRSVSWYQQTPGQGLQFLFEYFSETQRNKGNFPGRFSGRQFSNSRSEMNVSTLELGDSALYLCASSPELASTRGEQYFGPGTRLTVT.

The chain uses TRBV18 and TRBJ2-3; TRBD1 or TRBD2 may be the D gene (7 bases each). Looked up from germline, CDR1 is KGHSH and CDR2 is LQKENI. The CDR3 runs to 15 residues. V was trimmed by 6 bases and J by 2 bases, leaving 15 bases between them. CDR3 nucleotide sequence: TGTGCCAGCTCGGGAGGGACAGCCTCCACAGATACGCAGTATTTT. It translates to CASSGGTASTDTQYF.

Only a few counts were recorded for this clonotype. The chain employs TRBV20-1 and TRBJ2-7; the D gene is possibly TRBD1 (5 bases). V was cut by 1 base and J by 5 bases, with 9 bases left in between. Germline assignment: CDR1 DFQATT and CDR2 SNEGSKA (reference sequence). CDR3 length: 12 residues. CDR3 sequence (DNA): TGCAGTGCTAGAGTGACAGAGGACGAGCAGTACTTC. It is translated as CSARVTEDEQYF.

The chain has TRBV6-1 and TRBJ1-2; a possible D gene is TRBD1 (6 bases). This CDR3 spans 14 amino acids. The V gene's germline CDR1 is MNHNS and CDR2 SASEGT. Trimming removed 2 bases from V and 7 bases from J, with 14 bases in between. CDR3 sequence: CASSEKGEWRGYTF. CDR3 nucleotides: TGTGCCAGCAGTGAAAAGGGGGAGTGGCGTGGCTACACCTTC.

This clonotype has a count of ten or more. J is TRBJ2-5 and V is TRBV7-2, with D unresolved. This CDR3 contains 15 residues. Germline CDR1 and CDR2: SGHTA and FQGNSA. The germline V and J ends were trimmed by 4 bases and 2 bases, with 14 bases remaining between them. CDR3 nucleotides: TGTGCCAGCAGCTCCACTAAGACCTCTCAAGAGACCCAGTACTTC. It encodes CASSSTKTSQETQYF.

This clonotype was seen repeatedly, ten times or more. The chain has TRBV28 and TRBJ1-2; 9 positions agree with TRBD1. J gave up 4 bases and V 6 bases, and 15 bases lay outside the gene matches. The CDR3 has 17 residues. From germline, CDR1 is MDHEN and CDR2 SYDVKM. CDR3 in amino acids: CASRLFTGGGPFYGYTF. For the CDR3, the DNA is TGTGCCAGCAGACTCTTTACAGGGGGCGGGCCCTTCTATGGCTACACCTTC.

In its sample, this clonotype was seen many times. This chain links TRBV7-3 with TRBJ2-7, with 7 bases identical to TRBD1. V shed 2 bases and J 3 bases; nucleotides not matched to a gene: 10. The CDR3 has 16 residues. Germline V lookup: CDR1 SGHTA, CDR2 FQGTGA. The CDR3 here is CASSLDRQGLFYEQYF. CDR3 DNA sequence: TGTGCCAGCAGCTTAGACCGACAGGGTCTGTTCTACGAGCAGTACTTC.

In this sample, this clonotype turned up many times. The rearrangement joins TRBV20-1 to TRBJ1-2, with D perhaps TRBD1 (5 bases). Between the trimmed V and J ends, which lost 6 bases and 5 bases, there was a span of 22 bases. The CDR3 extends over 15 amino acids. Germline-derived CDR1 and CDR2 are DFQATT and SNEGSKA (reference sequence). This CDR3 reads CSAPRPGTSIYGYTF. CDR3 DNA: TGCAGTGCGCCAAGGCCCGGGACGTCGATATATGGCTACACCTTC.

This clonotype showed up many times. The gene calls are TRBV28 and TRBJ2-2; D unresolved. The CDR3 consists of 12 residues. Germline assignment: CDR1 MDHEN and CDR2 SYDVKM. The germline V and J ends were trimmed by 3 bases and 6 bases, with 5 bases remaining between them. For the CDR3, the DNA is TGTGCCAGCAGTTTTCCTCCCGGGGAGCTGTTTTTT. Encoded protein: CASSFPPGELFF.

The rearrangement links TRBV4-1 to TRBJ2-2; D is tentatively TRBD1 or TRBD2 (5 bases each). Trimming pared 6 bases from V and 1 base from J, leaving 12 bases between. The germline V gene encodes CDR1 MGHRA and CDR2 YSYEKL. The CDR3 covers 15 residues. This chain's CDR3 is CASRPPGRNTGELFF. CDR3 DNA: TGCGCCAGCAGGCCCCCGGGACGGAACACCGGGGAGCTGTTTTTT.

This clonotype was picked up many times. This rearrangement joins TRBV7-6 to TRBJ2-7; 7 bases fit TRBD1. With 1 base clipped from V and 3 bases from J, the junction kept 12 bases outside the gene matches. CDR3 length: 17 amino acids. Per the germline V gene, CDR1 is SGHVS and CDR2 is FNYEAQ. CDR3 loop: CASSLEAPRGSNYEQYF. The CDR3 DNA is TGTGCCAGCAGCTTAGAGGCCCCCAGGGGGTCTAACTACGAGCAGTACTTC.

This clonotype was picked up a small number of times. This chain uses TRBV20-1 with TRBJ2-2, with 8 bases matching TRBD1. CDR3 size: 16 residues. The germline V gene encodes CDR1 DFQATT and CDR2 SNEGSKA (reference sequence). Trimming removed 6 bases from V and 2 bases from J; junction bases left unmatched: 11. In DNA, the CDR3 is TGCAGTGCCGATAACCCGGACAGGGTAAACACCGGGGAGCTGTTTTTT. It yields the protein CSADNPDRVNTGELFF.

Here the CDR3 reads CASNGNSPLHF. The CDR3 DNA reads TGTGCCAGCAACGGGAATTCACCCCTCCACTTT. The genes are TRBV28 and TRBJ1-6; D call uncertain. The V end was cut by 7 bases, the J end by 7 bases, with 5 bases between. The germline V gene has CDR1 MDHEN and CDR2 SYDVKM. This CDR3 is 11 amino acids long.

The count of this clonotype is one. V is TRBV30 and J is TRBJ1-1, with D maybe TRBD1 (5 bases). Germline V lookup: CDR1 GTSNPN, CDR2 SVGIG (reference sequence). This CDR3 has 14 residues. V lost 0 bases and J 3 bases, leaving 11 bases between the germline ends. CDR3 in DNA: TGTGCCTGGAGTGTCGGATGGGGGGACACTGAAGCTTTCTTT. Protein product: CAWSVGWGDTEAFF.

This clonotype has at least ten counts. This chain connects TRBV6-5 to TRBJ2-3; D remains ambiguous. This CDR3 has 14 amino acids. Trimming took off 4 bases at V and 2 bases at J, with 10 bases between the two ends. CDR1 MNHEY and CDR2 SVGAGI come from the germline V gene. The CDR3 sequence: CASSLVFNTDTQYF. CDR3 DNA sequence: TGTGCCAGCAGTTTGGTTTTCAACACAGATACGCAGTATTTT.

This clonotype was observed a few times. This chain connects TRBV20-1 to TRBJ2-2, with TRBD2 matching 7 bases. This CDR3 comprises 17 residues. Looked up from germline, CDR1 is DFQATT and CDR2 is SNEGSKA (reference sequence). Trimming cost V 0 bases and J 0 bases; bases outside gene matches: 7. In DNA form, the CDR3 reads TGCAGTGCTAGAGAGGCTAGCGGCGGACCGAACACCGGGGAGCTGTTTTTT. It specifies CSAREASGGPNTGELFF.

The V and J genes are TRBV20-1 and TRBJ2-7; possible D gene TRBD1, 6 bases. V lost 5 bases, J lost 1 base, and 15 bases lay in between. Per germline, CDR1 DFQATT and CDR2 SNEGSKA (reference sequence). The CDR3 runs 14 residues. CDR3 in amino acids: CSAPTGTTSYEQYF. The DNA for the CDR3 is TGCAGTGCTCCGACCGGGACAACATCCTACGAGCAGTACTTC.

A few counts support this clonotype. This chain uses TRBV7-2 with TRBJ1-6; D not certain. This CDR3 is built from 12 residues. The germline CDR1 and CDR2 sequences are SGHTA and FQGNSA. The V end was cut by 4 bases, the J end by 17 bases, with 15 bases between. CDR3 DNA sequence: TGTGCCAGCAGCTCGGTAGACGGCATAGTCCACTTT. Amino acids: CASSSVDGIVHF. Variable domain in full (rest from reference TRBV7-2 and TRBJ1-6): GAGVSQSPSNKVTEKGKDVELRCDPISGHTALYWYRQSLGQGLEFLIYFQGNSAPDKSGLPSDRFSAERTGGSVSTLTIQRTQQEDSAVYLCASSSVDGIVHFGNGTRLTVT.

Regarding this clonotype: A read error is possible here, since a much larger clone lies one base away. The chain recombines TRBV7-9 with TRBJ2-1; TRBD2 matches at 11 bases. CDR1 and CDR2 from the germline V gene are SEHNR and FQNEAQ (reference sequence). J gave up 2 bases and V 3 bases, and 0 bases lay outside the gene matches. This CDR3 region has 15 residues. CDR3 sequence (DNA): TGTGCCAGCAGCTTGACTAGCGGGACCTACAATGAGCAGTTCTTC. Translation: CASSLTSGTYNEQFF.

This clonotype was seen a handful of times. J is TRBJ2-5 and V is TRBV18, with a tentative D call TRBD2 (6 bases). Trimming shortened V by 1 base and J by 5 bases, and 11 bases separated the two germline ends. There are 14 residues in the CDR3. CDR1 is KGHSH and CDR2 is LQKENI in the germline V gene. CDR3 loop: CASSPRPSAETQYF. In DNA, the CDR3 is TGTGCCAGCTCACCACGCCCTAGCGCGGAGACCCAGTACTTC.

This clonotype was recorded at least ten times. The rearrangement joins TRBV29-1 to TRBJ2-7; TRBD1 is a possible D gene (6 bases). The germline V gene has CDR1 SQVTM and CDR2 ANQGSEA. CDR3 length equals 14 residues. Trimming stripped 5 bases from V and 3 bases from J, with 17 bases between. The CDR3 sequence is CSVLKGGKNYEQYF. CDR3 coding DNA: TGCAGCGTTCTTAAAGGGGGAAAAAACTACGAGCAGTACTTC.